This TCR beta chain is drawn from a study of cytomegalovirus exposure and HLA in healthy donors. Whole-study results and caveats: The likely explanation for a cluster of highly shared sequence variants was sequencing artifact.

In the case of this clone: Its cognate antigen is unknown.

PCR primers comprised 60 Vbeta and 13 Jbeta primers. TCRdb's table, derived via immunoSEQ multiplex PCR, lists solely in-frame clones and lacks some. The sample has about 200,000 clones; 75% to 85% are singletons. CDR1 is MNHNS and CDR2 is SASEGT in the germline V gene. V shed 6 bases and J 6 bases; nucleotides not matched to a gene: 10. The CDR3 consists of 14 residues. This TCR came from a woman between 40 and 50 years old in good health and CMV-seronegative. The rearrangement links TRBV6-1 to TRBJ1-2; 7 bases match TRBD1. Specimen: PBMCs. CDR3 in DNA: TGTGCCAGCAGGAATTACCGGGACAGCGATGGCTACACCTTC. It specifies CASRNYRDSDGYTF.